This note documents a single T cell receptor beta chain sequence. This clone came up a few times. No cognate antigen has been identified for it. Base quality data are lacking; no much larger clone is found one base away. The collaborating institutions used their own protocols to collect whole blood in K2EDTA tubes. For TCRbeta analysis, collaborators shipped samples as frozen whole blood, isolated PBMCs, or DNA extracted from either of those sample types. The entry originates in a study of blood T cell repertoires in COVID-19 (dated by TCRdb to the early 2020s). For context, the study as a whole: Samples covering the acute and convalescent phases of COVID-19 were provided by collaborators in the United States, Italy and Spain. HLA class I and class II types, where available, came from metadata supplied by the sample provider rather than from assay-based typing. The material from the prospective study consisted of cDNA or gDNA derived from T cells, B-cell-depleted T cells, or PBMCs. Samples were obtained from the ongoing ImmuneRACE study (first 160 participants) and from roughly 1,300 subjects provided by 6 global collaborators. The repertoires were released in a freely available public database intended as a resource for research on the immune response to SARS-CoV-2. A de-identified subject ID, COVID-19 status, age in years and sex were almost always included in the sample metadata. The dataset comprised deeply sampled blood TCRbeta repertoires from subjects exposed to, actively infected with, or recovered from COVID-19. The full study reports these points: How much clinical and demographic metadata was included differed by source and by participant, and the metadata was provided uncurated.

TCRbeta CDR3 regions were amplified from genomic DNA by means of the immunoSEQ Assay, a bias-controlled multiplex PCR. Regarding the original processing steps: Nucleated cell counts per sample were estimated from amplification of reference gene primers within the assay. Sequence reads were collapsed and filtered to measure the absolute abundance of every unique TCRbeta CDR3 rearrangement. For each sample, productive Simpson clonality was calculated as the square root of Simpson's diversity index across productive rearrangements. TCRdb stores this immuneACCESS table with in-frame sequences only. Part of the clones is absent; in the studies checked, under half of the shortfall reflects unresolved V genes, and no reason is known for the rest. Clonal size and the V and J genes are those of that table, whereas D and trimming came from the DNA. This sample holds 200,000 to 300,000 clones; 70% to 90% were observed only once. Of the sample, about 4% is held by the ten largest clones.

Trimming costs V 0 bases and J 0 bases, and their ends lie 16 bases apart. The germline V gene yields LGHNA for CDR1 and YNFKEQ for CDR2. The cysteine opens and the phenylalanine closes a CDR3 of 18 amino acids. Of all the DNA, just the CDR3 is kept, 54 bases in frame from base 1. The sample taken for sequencing was peripheral blood. The clonotype comes from a man between 50 and 59 years old with acute or convalescent COVID-19. The sequence links TRBV4-2 to TRBJ2-3; a tentative D match to TRBD1 spans 6 bases. The DNA sequence is given as TGTGCCAGCAGCCAAGAACGAGCGGTGGGGGCTAGCACAGATACGCAGTATTTT. Its protein is CASSQERAVGASTDTQYF.